Only one count was recorded for the clone carrying this TCR beta chain. The antigen is not known. TCRdb keeps only in-frame clones here, not all; method: immunoSEQ multiplex PCR. Found here are about 6,000 clones, about 77% of them singletons; the top ten hold 5.5% to 7%. The source of the sample is a study of immune evolution from preneoplasia to lung adenocarcinoma. The study's findings and limits: Top clone share appeared to fall from AAH through AIS, MIA, adenocarcinoma. Later-stage lesions seemingly showed higher T cell density and diversity than normal lung.

The CDR3 extends over 13 amino acids. V lost 4 bases and J lost 8, with 13 bases in between. CDR1 is SGHRS and CDR2 is YFSETQ in the germline V gene. This receptor was taken from a person over 45 with lung adenocarcinoma. The gene calls are TRBV5-1 and TRBJ2-1, with unresolved D. Source material: FFPE minimally invasive lung adenocarcinoma tissue. Here the CDR3 reads CASSPGLVDEQFF. As DNA, the CDR3 is TGCGCCAGCAGCCCCGGTCTTGTGGATGAGCAGTTCTTC.